These 7 T cell receptor beta chains were sequenced from one sample in a study of cytomegalovirus exposure and HLA in healthy donors. Method: immunoSEQ multiplex PCR; TCRdb's copy keeps in-frame clones and lacks some. The table lists approximately 56,000 clones, roughly nine tenths of them singletons, with 0.95% to 1.3% in the top ten. The sequencing sample was made of PBMCs. These receptors originate from a man aged 18 to 29 in good health and CMV-seronegative.

The chain joins TRBV5-6 to TRBJ2-7; TRBD1 agrees at 8 bases. The CDR3 has 13 residues. The junction had 6 bases not matched to a gene; V was cut back by 6 bases and J by 4 bases. The germline V gene encodes CDR1 SGHDT and CDR2 YYEEEE. This CDR3 is CASIRQGKYEQYF. DNA for the CDR3: TGTGCCAGCATACGACAGGGGAAATACGAGCAGTACTTC.

The chain has TRBV4-3 and TRBJ2-3, with 7 bases matching TRBD2. The CDR3 is made up of 16 amino acids. After removal of 4 bases from V and 5 bases from J, the junction contained 12 bases not matched to a gene. Germline CDR1 reads LGHNA; CDR2 reads YSLEER. CDR3: CASSLNAGAHIDTQYF. In nucleotides, the CDR3 is TGCGCCAGCAGCCTTAACGCGGGAGCCCACATAGATACGCAGTATTTT.

J is TRBJ2-2 and V is TRBV10-3; D ambiguous. Germline-derived CDR1 and CDR2 are ENHRY and SYGVKD. Trimming shortened V by 4 bases and J by 5 bases, and 5 bases separated the two germline ends. The CDR3 runs 12 residues. This chain's CDR3 is CAISAVTGELFF. In DNA form, the CDR3 reads TGTGCCATCAGTGCCGTTACCGGGGAGCTGTTTTTT.

This sequence joins TRBV5-4 and TRBJ2-3; 9 bases agree with TRBD2. After removal of 4 bases from V and 1 base from J, the junction contained 1 base not matched to a gene. CDR3 length equals 14 residues. CDR1 SGHNT and CDR2 YYREEE come from the germline V gene (reference sequence). CDR3 in DNA: TGTGCCAGCAGCCCTAGCGGGGGCACAGATACGCAGTATTTT. Its protein product is CASSPSGGTDTQYF.

V usage is TRBV29-1 and J usage is TRBJ1-2, with no clear D. Germline assignment: CDR1 SQVTM and CDR2 ANQGSEA. Trimming left V 3 bases short and J 8 bases short, with 7 bases between. This CDR3 region has 10 residues. Here the CDR3 DNA reads TGCAGCGTTGAGGGAGCGGGCTACACCTTC. Its protein product is CSVEGAGYTF.

V and J are TRBV11-2 and TRBJ2-1; D is possibly TRBD2 (7 bases). The germline V gene has CDR1 SGHAT and CDR2 FQNNGV. There are 16 residues in the CDR3. The V end lost 3 bases, the J end lost 5 bases, and 17 bases lay between the germline ends. This CDR3 is CASSFRGAGVDNEQFF. CDR3 coding DNA: TGTGCCAGCAGCTTTCGGGGGGCAGGGGTTGACAATGAGCAGTTCTTC.

The V call is TRBV2, the J call TRBJ2-7; unclear D gene. The length of the CDR3 is 13 residues. Germline assignment: CDR1 SNHLY and CDR2 FYNNEI. V was shortened by 1 base and J by 0 bases, with 4 bases between the two germline ends. The CDR3 DNA follows: TGTGCCAGCAGTGAAGTAGTCTCCTACGAGCAGTACTTC. This codes for CASSEVVSYEQYF. Based on the CDR3 plus reference TRBV2 and TRBJ2-7, the full variable domain is EPEVTQTPSHQVTQMGQEVILRCVPISNHLYFYWYRQILGQKVEFLVSFYNNEISEKSEIFDDQFSVERPDGSNFTLKIRSTKLEDSAMYFCASSEVVSYEQYFGPGTRLTVT.